The next 27 T cell receptor beta chains were all read from a single sample in a study of control samples from healthy donors and cancer patients. This table comes from immunoSEQ multiplex PCR, and its TCRdb copy is limited to in-frame clones, with some not included. This repertoire shows approximately 66,000 clones, nearly 90% found once; its top ten account for approximately 6%. Material for sequencing was PBMCs. These receptors came from a man aged 60 to 75 with colorectal cancer.

Here the CDR3 DNA reads TGTGCCAGCAGGCGTAGAAAGGGGGAAAAACTGTTTTTT. Its protein is CASRRRKGEKLFF. The chain joins TRBV6-5 to TRBJ1-4, with D perhaps matching TRBD1 (5 bases). The V end was cut by 6 bases, the J end by 8 bases, with 13 bases between. Per the germline V gene, CDR1 is MNHEY and CDR2 is SVGAGI. This CDR3 region has 13 residues.

This sequence joins TRBV3-1 (or the pseudogene TRBV3-2) and TRBJ1-2; the D gene is possibly TRBD1 (5 bases). This CDR3 comprises 12 residues. Germline CDR1 LGHDT, CDR2 YNNKEL (reference sequence). Trimming removed 4 bases from V and 8 bases from J, with 11 bases in between. In DNA, the CDR3 is TGTGCCAGCAGCCCCGGGGCGGCGGGCTACACCTTC. Encoded protein: CASSPGAAGYTF.

The V and J genes are TRBV7-9 and TRBJ1-5; D is unclear. The CDR3 has 13 amino acids. Looked up from germline, CDR1 is SEHNR and CDR2 is FQNEAQ (reference sequence). Trimming pared 4 bases from V and 6 bases from J, leaving 10 bases between. CDR3 DNA sequence: TGTGCCAGCAGCTCTGGCGCGGGTCAGCCCCAGCATTTT. It translates to CASSSGAGQPQHF. The variable domain in full, with the rest retrieved from reference TRBV7-9 and TRBJ1-5, is DTGVSQNPRHKITKRGQNVTFRCDPISEHNRLYWYRQTLGQGPEFLTYFQNEAQLEKSRLLSDRFSAERPKGSFSTLEIQRTEQGDSAMYLCASSSGAGQPQHFGDGTRLSIL.

V gene TRBV28 combines with J gene TRBJ1-5; TRBD1 agrees at 9 bases. Germline-derived CDR1 and CDR2 are MDHEN and SYDVKM. This CDR3 region has 14 residues. With 8 bases clipped from V and 7 bases from J, the junction kept 9 bases outside the gene matches. The CDR3 DNA follows: TGTGCCAGCCATGGGGACAGGGTCGTCCAGCCCCAGCATTTT. Residues: CASHGDRVVQPQHF. Full variable domain (missing parts from reference TRBV28 and TRBJ1-5): DVKVTQSSRYLVKRTGEKVFLECVQDMDHENMFWYRQDPGLGLRLIYFSYDVKMKEKGDIPEGYSVSREKKERFSLILESASTNQTSMYLCASHGDRVVQPQHFGDGTRLSIL.

This clone occurred a few times. The V call is TRBV2, the J call TRBJ2-5; 8 bases map to TRBD2. Germline values: CDR1 SNHLY, CDR2 FYNNEI. Unmatched junction bases numbered 11, after V lost 7 bases and J lost 1 base. The CDR3 contains 16 residues. CDR3 in DNA: TGTGCCAGCACCAGCGGGGGCCCCCCCCTCCAAGAGACCCAGTACTTC. It encodes CASTSGGPPLQETQYF.

The chain recombines TRBV4-3 with TRBJ2-1; maybe TRBD2 (7 bases). V lost 1 base and J lost 4, with 11 bases in between. Germline CDR1 is LGHNA and CDR2 is YSLEER. The CDR3 runs to 15 residues. CDR3 nucleotides: TGCGCCAGCAGCCAAGGGGGGGGACAATACAATGAGCAGTTCTTC. Encoded protein: CASSQGGGQYNEQFF.

The DNA of the CDR3 is TGTGCCAGTAGTACCGACAGGGCCTCGGGAGATACGCAGTATTTT. This encodes CASSTDRASGDTQYF. V is TRBV19 and J is TRBJ2-3; 7 nucleotides align to TRBD1. V lost 4 bases and J lost 5; bases outside the gene matches: 9. The CDR3 sequence is 15 residues long. Germline V gives CDR1 LNHDA, CDR2 SQIVND (reference sequence).

This chain links TRBV6-5 with TRBJ1-3; a weak D match, TRBD1 (5 bases). Germline V gene lookup returns CDR1 MNHEY and CDR2 SVGAGI. The ends were cut back, 4 bases at V and 2 bases at J, with 6 bases in the middle. The CDR3 length is 13 residues. The chain's CDR3 is CASSWDPGNTIYF. The CDR3 DNA reads as TGTGCCAGCAGTTGGGACCCTGGAAACACCATATATTTT.

V usage is TRBV4-1 and J usage is TRBJ2-5; D possibly matches TRBD1 or TRBD2 (6 bases each). There are 16 residues in the CDR3. Germline V gene data show CDR1 as MGHRA and CDR2 as YSYEKL. Trimming pared 4 bases from V and 1 base from J, leaving 16 bases between. CDR3 sequence: CASSPRWGAGQETQYF. The CDR3 DNA reads TGCGCCAGCAGCCCTAGATGGGGGGCGGGCCAAGAGACCCAGTACTTC.

CDR3 in amino acids: CASSVLGVGNTEAFF. The CDR3 DNA sequence: TGTGCCAGCAGCGTGTTGGGGGTGGGGAACACTGAAGCTTTCTTT. This rearrangement joins TRBV9 to TRBJ1-1, with D possibly being TRBD1 (5 bases). The CDR3 covers 15 residues. Trimming removed 2 bases from V and 1 base from J, with 12 bases in between. Germline V lookup: CDR1 SGDLS, CDR2 YYNGEE.

This chain connects TRBV28 to TRBJ2-3; 10 nucleotides agree with TRBD2. The J segment lost 1 base and the V segment lost 5 bases, leaving 30 bases of the junction unmatched. CDR3 length: 24 residues. Germline CDR1 and CDR2: MDHEN and SYDVKM. The CDR3 loop is CASSARGLVVSSLAGAWGTDTQYF. DNA of the CDR3: TGTGCCAGCAGTGCTCGGGGTCTTGTAGTTAGCTCCCTAGCGGGGGCGTGGGGCACAGATACGCAGTATTTT.

J is TRBJ1-2 and V is TRBV27, with 8 bases lining up with TRBD1. V dropped 5 bases and J dropped 4; count of bases not matched to a gene: 9. The germline V gene has CDR1 MNHEY and CDR2 SMNVEV (reference sequence). This CDR3 has 15 residues. The DNA for the CDR3 is TGTGCCAGCAGTCCGCAGGGGGCGCCCTTCTATGGCTACACCTTC. Translated, it gives CASSPQGAPFYGYTF.

The chain couples TRBV7-2 to TRBJ2-7; the match to TRBD1 covers 9 bases. The V segment lost 2 bases and the J segment 4 bases; nucleotides outside the gene matches: 3. CDR3 length equals 14 residues. Per germline, CDR1 SGHTA and CDR2 FQGNSA. The CDR3 reads CASSLKQGAYEQYF. Written as DNA, the CDR3 is TGTGCCAGCAGCTTAAAACAGGGGGCTTACGAGCAGTACTTC.

The V call is TRBV3-1 (or the pseudogene TRBV3-2), the J call TRBJ1-1, with D tentatively TRBD1 (6 bases). The V gene lost 1 base and the J gene lost 1 base, with 10 bases spanning the gap. CDR3 length: 15 residues. Germline values: CDR1 LGHDT, CDR2 YNNKEL (reference sequence). The CDR3 reads CASSQAPTGNTEAFF. The CDR3, as DNA: TGTGCCAGCAGCCAAGCCCCGACAGGGAACACTGAAGCTTTCTTT.

The V gene is TRBV6-4, the J gene TRBJ2-2; tentative D call: TRBD2 (6 bases). Germline loops: CDR1 MRHNA, CDR2 SNTAGT. V shed 2 bases and J shed 6 bases, with 10 bases lying between them. The length of the CDR3 is 14 residues. For the CDR3, the DNA is TGTGCCAGCAGTGACAAGGAGGGCGCCGGGGAGCTGTTTTTT. Its protein is CASSDKEGAGELFF.

The chain couples TRBV27 to TRBJ1-1, with 7 bases matching TRBD1. V shed 3 bases, J shed 1 base, and the junction held 8 bases outside the gene matches. The CDR3 runs to 16 residues. Germline assignment: CDR1 MNHEY and CDR2 SMNVEV (reference sequence). For the CDR3, the DNA is TGTGCCAGCAGTTTCGGCGACAGGGTGACGAACACTGAAGCTTTCTTT. Translated: CASSFGDRVTNTEAFF.

The chain carries TRBV7-3 and TRBJ1-2; tentative D call: TRBD1 (6 bases). Trimming took off 1 base at V and 7 bases at J, with 10 bases between the two ends. The CDR3 has 13 amino acids. The germline V gene has CDR1 SGHTA and CDR2 FQGTGA. The CDR3 is CASSLNGGLGYTF. In nucleotides, the CDR3 is TGTGCCAGCAGCTTAAATGGGGGGCTTGGCTACACCTTC.

CDR3 sequence (DNA): TGTGCCAGCAGCTTAGCGGGGGGGCACACAGATACGCAGTATTTT. It yields the protein CASSLAGGHTDTQYF. The rearrangement links TRBV7-9 to TRBJ2-3, with D tentatively TRBD2 (7 bases). The length of the CDR3 is 15 residues. The V gene's germline CDR1 is SEHNR and CDR2 FQNEAQ (reference sequence). Trimming left V 0 bases short and J 2 bases short, with 9 bases between.

CDR3 protein: CASSSRQGAAQRGSGELFF. The CDR3 region has the DNA TGTGCCAGCAGCTCAAGACAGGGGGCCGCCCAAAGGGGTTCCGGGGAGCTGTTTTTT. The chain recombines TRBV7-2 with TRBJ2-2; 10 bases agree with TRBD1. In germline, CDR1 is SGHTA, CDR2 FQGNSA. V gave up 4 bases and J gave up 6 bases; unmatched junction bases: 17. The CDR3 extends over 19 amino acids.

The chain employs TRBV19 and TRBJ2-6, with D unclear. Per germline, CDR1 LNHDA and CDR2 SQIVND (reference sequence). There are 16 residues in the CDR3. Trimming shortened V by 3 bases and J by 2 bases, and 11 bases separated the two germline ends. DNA for the CDR3: TGTGCCAGTAGTATGTCCGGGTTCACTGGGGCCAACGTCCTGACTTTC. The encoded protein is CASSMSGFTGANVLTF.

CDR3 in DNA: TGTGCCAGCTCACCGTTGACAGGGTTGGGTGAAGCTTTCTTT. It is translated as CASSPLTGLGEAFF. The rearrangement uses TRBV18 and TRBJ1-1; TRBD1 aligns across 7 bases. Germline loops: CDR1 KGHSH, CDR2 LQKENI. The CDR3 extends over 14 amino acids. The junction had 8 bases not matched to a gene; V was cut back by 3 bases and J by 7 bases.

This clone was seen a single time. This chain links TRBV27 with TRBJ2-7, with D unclear. Germline assignment: CDR1 MNHEY and CDR2 SMNVEV (reference sequence). V dropped 4 bases and J dropped 2 bases, with 6 bases sitting between them. This CDR3 is built from 12 residues. For the CDR3, the DNA is TGTGCCAGCAGTTCCGGGCCCTACGAGCAGTACTTC. Translation gives CASSSGPYEQYF.

This sequence joins TRBV3-1 (or the pseudogene TRBV3-2) and TRBJ2-5; D gene ambiguous. V shed 1 base and J shed 7 bases, with 10 bases lying between them. CDR1 LGHDT and CDR2 YNNKEL come from the germline V gene (reference sequence). CDR3 size: 13 residues. The CDR3 DNA follows: TGTGCCAGCAGCCAAGGACTGTCGAGGACCCAGTACTTC. Translating it yields CASSQGLSRTQYF.

In DNA form, the CDR3 reads TGCAGTGCTAGTGTCAATGAGCAGTTCTTC. It yields the protein CSASVNEQFF. The V and J genes are TRBV20-1 and TRBJ2-1; D unclear. Germline V gene lookup returns CDR1 DFQATT and CDR2 SNEGSKA (reference sequence). V was pared by 3 bases and J by 6 bases, with 3 bases between. The CDR3 extends over 10 amino acids.

The chain employs TRBV5-6 and TRBJ2-5; D is possibly TRBD1 or TRBD2 (6 bases each). Between the trimmed V and J ends, which lost 1 base and 1 base, there was a span of 11 bases. The germline CDR1 and CDR2 sequences are SGHDT and YYEEEE. The CDR3 sequence is 15 residues long. Written as DNA, the CDR3 is TGTGCCAGCAGCTTGTGGGGGGCAACCCAAGAGACCCAGTACTTC. It is translated as CASSLWGATQETQYF.

This clone appeared a single time. The J gene is TRBJ2-1, the V gene TRBV27, with D maybe TRBD1 (5 bases). Germline V gene data show CDR1 as MNHEY and CDR2 as SMNVEV (reference sequence). The CDR3 has 16 amino acids. V was trimmed by 1 base and J by 4 bases, leaving 14 bases between them. In DNA form, the CDR3 reads TGTGCCAGCAGTTTATTACTCTCGACAGCTTACAATGAGCAGTTCTTC. It encodes CASSLLLSTAYNEQFF.

The genes are TRBV11-3 and TRBJ2-3, with D perhaps TRBD1 (6 bases). This CDR3 is 14 amino acids long. V was cut by 5 bases and J by 5 bases, with 14 bases left in between. Germline CDR1 SGHNT, CDR2 YENEEA. The CDR3 sequence: CASSPLEGGDTQYF. In DNA, the CDR3 is TGTGCCAGCAGCCCTCTGGAAGGGGGAGATACGCAGTATTTT.